Below, 23 T cell receptor beta chains from the same sample are listed, as sequenced in a study of metastatic and nonmetastatic thyroid tumors. MiXCR reprocessed the PCR reads for TCRdb. The data hold about 18,000 clones, with 25% to 30% observed a single time. No treatment had been given to any patient before thyroid surgery. Sequenced: tumor tissue. All receptors derive from a male donor with papillary thyroid cancer or a benign thyroid nodule (not recorded which). Some clones in this sample may be carry-over from other donors' samples.

The chain is built from TRBV27 and TRBJ1-5; 11 nucleotides line up with TRBD1. CDR3 length equals 16 residues. V lost 2 bases and J lost 7; bases outside the gene matches: 7. CDR1 MNHEY and CDR2 SMNVEV come from the germline V gene (reference sequence). CDR3 sequence (DNA): TGTGCCAGCAGTTTAACGGGGACAGGGGGTTCACAGCCCCAGCATTTT. Its translation is CASSLTGTGGSQPQHF.

This clone appeared once. This sequence joins TRBV20-1 and TRBJ2-7, with 7 bases identical to TRBD2. V lost 0 bases and J lost 5; bases outside the gene matches: 13. This CDR3 contains 16 residues. CDR1 is DFQATT, CDR2 SNEGSKA, per germline (reference sequence). CDR3 residues: CSARDGAGSGINEQYF. The CDR3 DNA follows: TGCAGTGCTAGAGATGGGGCGGGAAGCGGGATTAACGAGCAGTACTTC.

This clone showed up many times. The rearrangement joins TRBV30 to TRBJ1-4, with D perhaps matching TRBD1 (6 bases). Germline assignment: CDR1 GTSNPN and CDR2 SVGIG (reference sequence). Trimming left V 8 bases short and J 2 bases short, with 18 bases between. The CDR3 extends over 15 amino acids. CDR3 amino acids: CALRPRGLTNEKLFF. In nucleotides, the CDR3 is TGTGCCCTAAGGCCACGGGGGCTCACTAATGAAAAACTGTTTTTT.

This clone was counted ten times or more. J is TRBJ1-2 and V is TRBV4-2; D uncertain. The germline CDR1 and CDR2 sequences are LGHNA and YNFKEQ. V was pared by 1 base and J by 0 bases, with 12 bases between. There are 16 residues in the CDR3. The chain's CDR3 is CASSQGLGIANYGYTF. The CDR3 DNA is TGTGCCAGCAGCCAAGGGCTCGGGATTGCTAACTATGGCTACACCTTC.

The chain links TRBV20-1 to TRBJ2-1, with D perhaps TRBD1 (6 bases). V shed 4 bases and J shed 4 bases, with 14 bases lying between them. This CDR3 comprises 14 residues. CDR1 DFQATT and CDR2 SNEGSKA come from the germline V gene (reference sequence). The CDR3 reads CSANFDRPYNEQFF. CDR3 DNA sequence: TGCAGTGCTAACTTCGACAGGCCATACAATGAGCAGTTCTTC.

This clone was observed many times. The V and J genes are TRBV4-2 and TRBJ2-7; D may correspond to TRBD1 or TRBD2 (5 bases each). Trimming removed 3 bases at V and 3 bases at J, with 15 bases between. CDR1 is LGHNA and CDR2 is YNFKEQ in the germline V gene. The CDR3 extends over 15 amino acids. CDR3: CASSQSGTALYEQYF. The CDR3 DNA is TGTGCCAGCAGCCAGTCCGGGACCGCCCTCTACGAGCAGTACTTC.

This rearrangement joins TRBV5-1 to TRBJ2-7, with 9 bases that match TRBD1. Germline CDR1 reads SGHRS; CDR2 reads YFSETQ. J was trimmed by 4 bases and V by 4 bases; bases with no gene match: 6. There are 14 residues in the CDR3. The CDR3, as DNA: TGCGCCAGCAGCAGTGGGACAGGGCGATACGAGCAGTACTTC. It is translated as CASSSGTGRYEQYF.

The chain employs TRBV5-1 and TRBJ2-3; TRBD1 agrees at 10 bases. This CDR3 is built from 16 residues. CDR1 and CDR2 (germline): SGHRS, YFSETQ. V dropped 4 bases and J dropped 1; count of bases not matched to a gene: 6. The CDR3 nucleotides are TGCGCCAGCAGCCCAGGCGGGACAGGGGGCACAGATACGCAGTATTTT. The encoded protein is CASSPGGTGGTDTQYF.

This clone showed up just a few times. The CDR3 bases are TGTGCCAGCAGAGTTAGCGGGGTTCTCTACAATGAGCAGTTCTTC. Translation: CASRVSGVLYNEQFF. The rearrangement uses TRBV12-3 or TRBV12-4 and TRBJ2-1; 8 bases match TRBD2. With 6 bases clipped from V and 3 bases from J, the junction kept 7 bases outside the gene matches. This CDR3 is built from 15 residues.

This clone has ten or more counts. The chain links TRBV4-1 to TRBJ2-1; maybe TRBD1 (6 bases). The germline CDR1 and CDR2 sequences are MGHRA and YSYEKL. The CDR3 contains 14 residues. The germline V and J ends were trimmed by 4 bases and 4 bases, with 11 bases remaining between them. The CDR3 loop is CASSRQGQYNEQFF. In nucleotides, the CDR3 is TGCGCCAGCAGCCGCCAGGGGCAATACAATGAGCAGTTCTTC.

This clone was counted only a few times. At the DNA level, this CDR3 is encoded by other sequences in the same sample as well. The chain has TRBV28 and TRBJ1-2, with D perhaps TRBD1 (5 bases). Trimming took off 1 base at V and 4 bases at J, with 19 bases between the two ends. CDR1 MDHEN and CDR2 SYDVKM come from the germline V gene. The CDR3 runs 17 residues. CDR3 sequence: CASSLLLRGASGYGYTF. CDR3 bases: TGTGCCAGCAGTTTATTGTTACGGGGCGCATCGGGCTATGGCTACACCTTC.

This clone was seen more than once but under ten times. The chain recombines TRBV6-1 with TRBJ2-7, with D possibly matching TRBD2 (7 bases). V shed 7 bases and J shed 1 base, with 11 bases lying between them. The CDR3 is 13 residues long. Per germline, CDR1 MNHNS and CDR2 SASEGT. The CDR3 DNA reads as TGTGCCAGCATAAGGGGGGGTTCCTACGAGCAGTACTTC. Translating gives CASIRGGSYEQYF.

This clone has at least ten counts. A much larger clonotype is one base distant, so this may be a read error. The chain uses TRBV3-1 and TRBJ2-7; D is ambiguous. CDR1 and CDR2 (germline): LGHDT, YNNKEL (reference sequence). This CDR3 comprises 14 residues. Trimming cost V 4 bases and J 5 bases, with 15 bases left between them. The CDR3 sequence: CASSRDASTHEQYF. The CDR3 DNA reads TGTGCCAGCAGCCGAGATGCTAGTACCCACGAGCAGTACTTC.

The J gene is TRBJ2-7, the V gene TRBV3-1; D gene unclear. V lost 1 base and J lost 2, with 9 bases in between. The CDR3 consists of 14 residues. CDR1 and CDR2 (germline): LGHDT, YNNKEL (reference sequence). The CDR3 region is CASSQGVTPYEQYF. The CDR3 nucleotides are TGTGCCAGCAGCCAAGGTGTGACGCCCTACGAGCAGTACTTC.

This chain uses TRBV6-1 with TRBJ1-1; D perhaps matches TRBD1 (6 bases). This CDR3 has 11 residues. CDR1 and CDR2 from the germline V gene are MNHNS and SASEGT. With 3 bases removed from V and 11 bases from J, the gap between germline ends came to 10 bases. The CDR3 sequence is CASSEGGAAFF. The CDR3 nucleotides read TGTGCCAGCAGTGAGGGGGGGGCCGCTTTCTTT.

This clone was picked up a small number of times. The chain uses TRBV20-1 and TRBJ2-7; no definite D call. Germline CDR1 is DFQATT and CDR2 is SNEGSKA (reference sequence). The CDR3 covers 12 residues. Trimming removed 5 bases from V and 10 bases from J, with 18 bases in between. The DNA for the CDR3 is TGCAGTGCTTCCCACCGTGCTTGGTCACAGTACTTC. Amino acids: CSASHRAWSQYF.

This clone has at least ten counts. The CDR3 DNA sequence: TGTGCCAGCAGCCCGAGACAGGCTCCTAATTCACCCCTCCACTTT. Translating gives CASSPRQAPNSPLHF. This rearrangement joins TRBV14 to TRBJ1-6; D perhaps matches TRBD1 (6 bases). The germline V gene has CDR1 SGHDN and CDR2 FVKESK. Trimming cost V 4 bases and J 6 bases, with 13 bases left between them. CDR3 length: 15 amino acids.

This clone appeared once. This rearrangement joins TRBV20-1 to TRBJ2-1, with 8 positions matching TRBD2. The CDR3 contains 15 residues. The germline V gene has CDR1 DFQATT and CDR2 SNEGSKA (reference sequence). Germline trimming cut 5 bases from V and 5 bases from J; bases unmatched to any gene: 11. CDR3 sequence: CSAYRVGGADNEQFF. The CDR3 DNA reads as TGCAGTGCTTACAGGGTCGGGGGGGCCGACAATGAGCAGTTCTTC.

This clone showed up just a few times. J is TRBJ2-7 and V is TRBV6-1; D gene ambiguous. Looked up from germline, CDR1 is MNHNS and CDR2 is SASEGT. V was pared by 4 bases and J by 1 base, with 11 bases between. The CDR3 runs 14 residues. CDR3 nucleotide sequence: TGTGCCAGCAGTGTGGCTGTGGGATCCTACGAGCAGTACTTC. Its protein is CASSVAVGSYEQYF.

The chain links TRBV20-1 to TRBJ2-1; a possible D gene is TRBD2 (6 bases). CDR1 and CDR2 (germline): DFQATT, SNEGSKA (reference sequence). The germline V and J ends were trimmed by 6 bases and 8 bases, with 17 bases remaining between them. The CDR3 totals 13 residues. DNA of the CDR3: TGCAGTGCGAGTGGCCCTAGCGTATATGAGCAGTTCTTC. Its protein product is CSASGPSVYEQFF.

With regard to this clone: With a much larger clone just one base away, this may be a read error. This rearrangement joins TRBV12-3 or TRBV12-4 to TRBJ2-5; 7 nucleotides align to TRBD2. CDR3 length equals 13 residues. V was clipped by 1 base and J by 9 bases; unmatched bases: 5. The CDR3 sequence: CASSLGLAQAQYF. DNA of the CDR3: TGTGCCAGCAGTTTAGGACTAGCCCAGGCCCAGTACTTC.

The V gene is TRBV4-1, the J gene TRBJ1-5, with D possibly matching TRBD1 (5 bases). Germline V lookup: CDR1 MGHRA, CDR2 YSYEKL. V was trimmed by 0 bases and J by 0 bases, leaving 12 bases between them. CDR3 length equals 17 residues. The CDR3 coding sequence is TGCGCCAGCAGCCAAGATGGGGGACGGATTAGCAATCAGCCCCAGCATTTT. It yields the protein CASSQDGGRISNQPQHF.

This clone appeared a few times. The V call is TRBV5-1, the J call TRBJ1-2; 10 nucleotides match TRBD1. V lost 5 bases and J lost 8; bases outside the gene matches: 6. From germline, CDR1 is SGHRS and CDR2 YFSETQ. This CDR3 has 13 residues. As DNA, the CDR3 is TGCGCCAGCAGTTCCGGGACAGGGGTCGGCTACACCTTC. This translates into CASSSGTGVGYTF.